One and the same sample provided the 10 T cell receptor beta chains below, sequenced in a study of shared clonotypes between healthy human individuals. Here immunoSEQ multiplex PCR was the method, and the copy in TCRdb shows in-frame clones only, minus some. The table records around 1.5 million clones, 95% to 99% of them present only once. Input material: naive CD4+ T cells sorted from blood. Subset reported: CD45RA+ positively selected. The origin of the receptors is a man aged 25-45 years in good health.

This clone occurred once. The J gene is TRBJ2-2, the V gene TRBV18; possible D gene TRBD1, 6 bases. Trimming left V 6 bases short and J 6 bases short, with 14 bases between. The CDR3 has 14 amino acids. CDR1 and CDR2 (germline): KGHSH, LQKENI. The CDR3 reads CASSPGPGAGELFF. CDR3 in DNA: TGTGCCAGCTCTCCGGGCCCAGGGGCCGGGGAGCTGTTTTTT.

The chain employs TRBV28 and TRBJ1-2; 8 positions match TRBD1. The CDR3 consists of 16 residues. V shed 4 bases, J shed 6 bases, and the junction held 13 bases outside the gene matches. Germline values: CDR1 MDHEN, CDR2 SYDVKM. This CDR3 is CASSSPTLTGAHGYTF. CDR3 DNA: TGTGCCAGCAGTTCCCCAACGTTGACAGGGGCGCATGGCTACACCTTC.

The chain employs TRBV15 and TRBJ2-2; 9 nucleotides agree with TRBD2. V shed 1 base, J shed 6 bases, and the junction held 3 bases outside the gene matches. The germline CDR1 and CDR2 sequences are LNHNV and YYDKDF (reference sequence). The length of the CDR3 is 15 residues. CDR3 loop: CATSRVLAGAGELFF. The CDR3 DNA reads TGTGCCACCAGCAGAGTTTTAGCGGGAGCCGGGGAGCTGTTTTTT.

This chain connects TRBV18 to TRBJ1-1; no clear D gene. Germline-derived CDR1 and CDR2 are KGHSH and LQKENI. V lost 2 bases to trimming and J lost 5 bases, with 9 bases between them. The length of the CDR3 is 13 residues. CDR3 region: CASSPGVTTEAFF. The DNA for the CDR3 is TGTGCCAGCTCACCAGGGGTTACGACTGAAGCTTTCTTT.

The V call is TRBV19, the J call TRBJ1-5, with TRBD1 matching over 8 bases. The CDR3 sequence is 14 residues long. Germline V CDR1 and CDR2: LNHDA, SQIVND (reference sequence). The ends lost 6 bases at V and 6 bases at J; junction bases unmatched: 7. For the CDR3, the DNA is TGTGCCAGTAGCCGGACAGGGCAAAGTCAGCCCCAGCATTTT. Translation: CASSRTGQSQPQHF. The whole variable domain, filled in from reference TRBV19 and TRBJ1-5, reads DGGITQSPKYLFRKEGQNVTLSCEQNLNHDAMYWYRQDPGQGLRLIYYSQIVNDFQKGDIAEGYSVSREKKESFPLTVTSAQKNPTAFYLCASSRTGQSQPQHFGDGTRLSIL.

The chain has TRBV5-4 and TRBJ1-1; no reliable D call. The V and J ends lost 0 bases and 7 bases respectively, with 13 bases between them. The germline gives CDR1 SGHNT, CDR2 YYREEE (reference sequence). The CDR3 covers 14 residues. The CDR3 sequence: CASSLELARDEAFF. The CDR3 coding sequence is TGTGCCAGCAGCTTGGAATTGGCCCGGGATGAAGCTTTCTTT.

V and J are TRBV5-1 and TRBJ2-1; 15 bases match TRBD2. CDR1 and CDR2 from the germline V gene are SGHRS and YFSETQ. J gave up 9 bases and V 5 bases, and 9 bases lay outside the gene matches. This CDR3 is built from 16 residues. The CDR3 is CASSHAGLAGGVEQFF. In DNA form, the CDR3 reads TGCGCCAGCAGTCATGCGGGACTAGCGGGAGGTGTTGAGCAGTTCTTC. Filled out from reference TRBV5-1 and TRBJ2-1, the complete variable domain reads KAGVTQTPRYLIKTRGQQVTLSCSPISGHRSVSWYQQTPGQGLQFLFEYFSETQRNKGNFPGRFSGRQFSNSRSEMNVSTLELGDSALYLCASSHAGLAGGVEQFFGPGTRLTVL.

This chain uses TRBV19 with TRBJ2-6; the D gene is possibly TRBD1 (5 bases). V lost 6 bases, J lost 0 bases, and 9 bases lay in between. This CDR3 is built from 15 residues. CDR1 and CDR2 from the germline V gene are LNHDA and SQIVND (reference sequence). The CDR3 bases are TGTGCCAGTAGCAAAACAGGCTCTGGGGCCAACGTCCTGACTTTC. Its protein product is CASSKTGSGANVLTF. Full variable domain (missing parts from reference TRBV19 and TRBJ2-6): DGGITQSPKYLFRKEGQNVTLSCEQNLNHDAMYWYRQDPGQGLRLIYYSQIVNDFQKGDIAEGYSVSREKKESFPLTVTSAQKNPTAFYLCASSKTGSGANVLTFGAGSRLTVL.

Note on this clone: Other DNA sequences in the sample encode the same CDR3. The V and J genes are TRBV2 and TRBJ1-2; 9 bases agree with TRBD1. V shed 4 bases, J shed 4 bases, and the junction held 1 base outside the gene matches. CDR1 and CDR2 from the germline V gene are SNHLY and FYNNEI. CDR3 length: 13 residues. The CDR3 spells CASSVTGGYGYTF. The DNA of the CDR3 is TGTGCCAGCAGTGTGACAGGGGGCTATGGCTACACCTTC. Supplemented by reference TRBV2 and TRBJ1-2, the full variable domain reads EPEVTQTPSHQVTQMGQEVILRCVPISNHLYFYWYRQILGQKVEFLVSFYNNEISEKSEIFDDQFSVERPDGSNFTLKIRSTKLEDSAMYFCASSVTGGYGYTFGSGTRLTVV.

The rearrangement links TRBV5-1 to TRBJ2-7; no clear D. The V end lost 2 bases, the J end lost 6 bases, and 9 bases lay between the germline ends. CDR1 and CDR2 (germline): SGHRS, YFSETQ. CDR3 length: 12 amino acids. The CDR3 sequence is CASSFDMSEQYF. DNA of the CDR3: TGCGCCAGCAGCTTTGACATGTCCGAGCAGTACTTC.